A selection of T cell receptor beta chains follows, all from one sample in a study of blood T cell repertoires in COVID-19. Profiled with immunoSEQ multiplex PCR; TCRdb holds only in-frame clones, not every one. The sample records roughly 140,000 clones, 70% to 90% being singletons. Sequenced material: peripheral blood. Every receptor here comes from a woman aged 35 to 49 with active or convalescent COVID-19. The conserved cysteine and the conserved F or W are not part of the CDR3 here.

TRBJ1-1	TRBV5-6	ASSLYRGGGEAF
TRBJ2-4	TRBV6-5	ASSRRAKNIQY
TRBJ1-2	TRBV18	ASSPQTDNYGYT
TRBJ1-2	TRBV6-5	ASGQLNYGYT
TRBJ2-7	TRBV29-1	SVEDGETGTTYEQY
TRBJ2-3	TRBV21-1	ASSKGGLAGGTDTQY
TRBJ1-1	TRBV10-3	AISEIQGSTEAF
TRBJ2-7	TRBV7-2	ASSLEPGRAYEQY
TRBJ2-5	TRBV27	ASRRGQETQY
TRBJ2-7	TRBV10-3	AIAIEGANYEQY
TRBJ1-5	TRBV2	ASSRENNQPQH
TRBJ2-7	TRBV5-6	ASSSGTGWEQY
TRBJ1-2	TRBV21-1	ASRNPGTANNYGYT
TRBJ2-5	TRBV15	ATSRDGTSQETQY
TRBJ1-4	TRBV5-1	ASSSSGGWANEKLF
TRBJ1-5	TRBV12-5	ASGLVGGAPVDYSQPQH